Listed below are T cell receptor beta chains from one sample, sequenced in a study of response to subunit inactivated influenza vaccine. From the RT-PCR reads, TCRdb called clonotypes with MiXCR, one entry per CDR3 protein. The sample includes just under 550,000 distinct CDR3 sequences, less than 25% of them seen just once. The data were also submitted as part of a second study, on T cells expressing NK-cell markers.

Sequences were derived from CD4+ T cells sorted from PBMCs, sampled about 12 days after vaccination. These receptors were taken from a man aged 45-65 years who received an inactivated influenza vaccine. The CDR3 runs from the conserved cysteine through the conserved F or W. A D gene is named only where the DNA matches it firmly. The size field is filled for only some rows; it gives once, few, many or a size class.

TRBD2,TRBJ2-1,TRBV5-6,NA,CASSPRGGGQFF,TGTGCCAGCAGCCCCCGGGGGGGTGGTCAGTTCTTC
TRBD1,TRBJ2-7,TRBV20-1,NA,CSAATGGINEQYF,TGCAGTGCGGCGACAGGGGGAATCAACGAGCAGTACTTC
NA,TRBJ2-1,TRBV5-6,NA,CASSSTAPNNEQFF,TGTGCCAGCAGCTCGACCGCTCCCAACAATGAGCAGTTCTTC
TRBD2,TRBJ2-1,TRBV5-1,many,CASSLRLAPYNEQFF,TGCGCCAGCAGCTTGAGACTAGCCCCCTACAATGAGCAGTTCTTC
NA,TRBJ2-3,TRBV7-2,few,CASSLDRITDTQYF,TGTGCCAGCAGCTTAGACAGGATCACAGATACGCAGTATTTT
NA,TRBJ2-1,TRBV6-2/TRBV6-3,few,CASRPASYNEQFF,TGTGCCAGCAGGCCCGCTTCCTACAATGAGCAGTTCTTC
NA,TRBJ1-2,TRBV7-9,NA,CASSLVGGLGYTF,TGTGCCAGCAGCTTAGTTGGGGGGCTCGGCTACACCTTC
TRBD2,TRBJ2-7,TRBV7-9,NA,CASSPWASGDSEQYF,TGTGCCAGCAGTCCCTGGGCCAGCGGGGATTCCGAGCAGTACTTC
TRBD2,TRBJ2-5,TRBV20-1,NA,CSARSGGGRAGASPRPMFGETQYF,TGCAGTGCTAGATCTGGGGGTGGGAGAGCGGGGGCCAGCCCCCGTCCCATGTTTGGGGAGACCCAGTACTTC
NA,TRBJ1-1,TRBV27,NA,CASSYREGTEAFF,TGTGCCAGCAGTTACAGGGAGGGCACTGAAGCTTTCTTT
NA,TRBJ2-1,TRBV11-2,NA,CASSIGPLPAYNEQFF,TGTGCCAGCAGCATCGGGCCCCTCCCCGCGTACAATGAGCAGTTCTTC
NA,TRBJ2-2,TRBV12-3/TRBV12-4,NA,CASTWTGRGNTGELFF,TGTGCCAGCACTTGGACCGGCAGGGGAAACACCGGGGAGCTGTTTTTT
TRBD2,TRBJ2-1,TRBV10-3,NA,CAISERGGGLANNEQFF,TGTGCCATCAGTGAGCGGGGAGGGGGACTAGCTAACAATGAGCAGTTCTTC
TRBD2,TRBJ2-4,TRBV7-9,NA,CASSEPSGAKNIQYF,TGTGCCAGCAGCGAGCCTAGCGGGGCCAAAAACATTCAGTACTTC
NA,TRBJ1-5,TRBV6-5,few,CASSYEPSNQPQHF,TGTGCCAGCAGTTATGAGCCAAGCAATCAGCCCCAGCATTTT
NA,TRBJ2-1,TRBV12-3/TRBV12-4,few,CASSFGGRIVYNEQFF,TGTGCCAGCAGTTTCGGGGGACGGATCGTCTACAATGAGCAGTTCTTC
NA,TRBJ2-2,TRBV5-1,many,CASSLWQGNTGELFF,TGCGCCAGCAGCTTGTGGCAGGGGAACACCGGGGAGCTGTTTTTT
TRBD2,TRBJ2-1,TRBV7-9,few,CASSQTSGRYDEQFF,TGTGCCAGCAGTCAGACTAGCGGGAGGTATGATGAGCAGTTCTTC
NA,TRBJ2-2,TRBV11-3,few,CASSLVSGANTGELFF,TGTGCCAGCAGCTTAGTGTCCGGCGCGAACACCGGGGAGCTGTTTTTT
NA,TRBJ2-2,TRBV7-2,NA,CASSLGGTVNTGELFF,TGTGCCAGCAGCTTAGGCGGGACAGTTAACACCGGGGAGCTGTTTTTT
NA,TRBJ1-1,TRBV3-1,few,CASSPREVNTEAFF,TGTGCCAGCAGCCCACGTGAGGTGAACACTGAAGCTTTCTTT
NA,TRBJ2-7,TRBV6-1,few,CASSRLGLADNEQYF,TGTGCCAGCAGTCGCCTTGGGCTAGCCGACAACGAGCAGTACTTC
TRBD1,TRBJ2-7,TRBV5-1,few,CASRRQGAGDEQYF,TGCGCCAGCAGAAGACAGGGGGCCGGGGACGAGCAGTACTTC
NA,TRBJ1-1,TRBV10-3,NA,CATRVGGVGEAFF,TGTGCCACCCGCGTAGGTGGGGTGGGTGAAGCTTTCTTT
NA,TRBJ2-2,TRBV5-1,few,CASSIGQINTGELFF,TGCGCCAGCAGCATTGGACAGATTAACACCGGGGAGCTGTTTTTT
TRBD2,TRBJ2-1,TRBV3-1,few,CASSQVQAGYNEQFF,TGTGCCAGCAGCCAAGTTCAAGCGGGGTACAATGAGCAGTTCTTC
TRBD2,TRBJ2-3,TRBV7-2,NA,CASSLELAGGGTQYF,TGTGCCAGCAGCTTAGAACTAGCGGGGGGAGGTACGCAGTATTTT
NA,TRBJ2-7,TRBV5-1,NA,CASSLATRPYEQYF,TGCGCCAGCAGCTTGGCCACCAGGCCCTACGAGCAGTACTTC
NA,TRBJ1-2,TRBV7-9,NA,CASSYGQTANYGYTF,TGTGCCAGCAGCTACGGACAGACGGCTAACTATGGCTACACCTTC
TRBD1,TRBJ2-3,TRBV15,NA,CATSTTRDRVWNTQYF,TGTGCCACCAGCACCACCCGGGACAGGGTCTGGAATACGCAGTATTTT
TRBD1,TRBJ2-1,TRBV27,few,CASSLSGLTGTGGFEQFF,TGTGCCAGCAGTTTATCGGGCTTAACCGGGACAGGGGGCTTTGAGCAGTTCTTC
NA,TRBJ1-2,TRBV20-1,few,CSARDRQSHGYTF,TGCAGTGCTAGAGATAGGCAGTCTCATGGCTACACCTTC
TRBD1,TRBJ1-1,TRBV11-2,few,CASSPITGGITEAFF,TGTGCCAGCAGCCCGATCACAGGGGGGATCACTGAAGCTTTCTTT
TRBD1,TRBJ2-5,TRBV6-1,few,CASSVGGTGYQETQYF,TGTGCCAGCAGTGTCGGCGGGACAGGGTACCAAGAGACCCAGTACTTC
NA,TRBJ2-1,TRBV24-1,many,CATRGGGPYNEQFF,TGTGCCACCAGGGGTGGGGGCCCCTACAATGAGCAGTTCTTC
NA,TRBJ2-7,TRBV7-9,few,CASSPPGTQNYEQYF,TGTGCCAGCAGCCCACCGGGGACACAGAACTACGAGCAGTACTTC
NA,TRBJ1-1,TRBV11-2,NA,CASNPGGRGTEAFF,TGTGCCAGCAACCCGGGGGGTCGGGGGACTGAAGCTTTCTTT
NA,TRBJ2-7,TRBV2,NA,CASRTTYEQYF,TGTGCCAGCAGGACAACCTACGAGCAGTACTTC
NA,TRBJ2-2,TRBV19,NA,CASSTGNTGELFF,TGTGCCAGTAGTACCGGGAACACCGGGGAGCTGTTTTTT
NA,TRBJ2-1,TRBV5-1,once,CASSSGSVPGEQFF,TGCGCCAGCAGCTCGGGCAGTGTCCCCGGTGAGCAGTTCTTC
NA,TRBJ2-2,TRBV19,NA,CASSPSGRGRTGELFF,TGTGCCAGTAGTCCCTCGGGCCGCGGCCGGACCGGGGAGCTGTTTTTT
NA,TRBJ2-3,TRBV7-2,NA,CASSWRVSTDTQYF,TGTGCCAGCAGTTGGAGGGTTAGCACAGATACGCAGTATTTT
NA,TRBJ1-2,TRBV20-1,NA,CSARTVDPGYGYTF,TGCAGTGCGAGGACAGTTGACCCAGGCTATGGCTACACCTTC
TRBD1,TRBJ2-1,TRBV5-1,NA,CASSFRQGEQFF,TGCGCCAGCAGCTTCCGACAGGGTGAGCAGTTCTTC
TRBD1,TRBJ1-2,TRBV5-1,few,CASSRDRTNYGYTF,TGCGCCAGCAGCCGGGACAGGACTAACTATGGCTACACCTTC
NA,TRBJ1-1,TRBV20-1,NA,CSARIIRLAEAFF,TGCAGTGCTAGAATCATCCGTTTGGCTGAAGCTTTCTTT
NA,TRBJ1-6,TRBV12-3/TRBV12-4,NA,CASSDAGDSPLHF,TGTGCCAGCAGTGATGCAGGAGATTCACCCCTCCACTTT
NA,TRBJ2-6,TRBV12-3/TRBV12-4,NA,CASSFWVTSGANVLTF,TGTGCCAGCAGTTTTTGGGTCACCTCTGGGGCCAACGTCCTGACTTTC
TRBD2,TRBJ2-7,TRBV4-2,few,CASSQASGGPNYEQYF,TGTGCCAGCAGCCAGGCGTCGGGAGGGCCCAACTACGAGCAGTACTTC